This T cell receptor (beta chain) came from a study of T-cell reconstitution after alpha-beta-depleted transplantation in children. Findings of the study overall: Among T cells one year after transplant, newly produced cells accounted for most counts and diversity. After transplant, high TCRbeta diversity at day 60 in some patients arose from surviving recipient T cells and thymic progenitors. Expanded clones from the graft, numbering several hundred, reportedly supplied alpha-beta T cells about two months after transplant.

This clonotype was found many times. The antigen is undetermined. For TCRbeta, the library was prepared with unique molecular identifiers. TCRdb independently ran MiXCR on the PCR reads; one entry per CDR3 protein. The sample lists around 240,000 distinct CDR3 sequences; just under 8.5% were seen once. Deletions cut 0 bases from V and 5 bases from J, with 13 bases between. This CDR3 spans 15 amino acids. CDR1 LNHNV and CDR2 YYDKDF come from the germline V gene (reference sequence). The chain employs TRBV15 and TRBJ2-5; D gene unclear. This receptor was identified in a male patient between 5 and 17 years old who had a stem cell transplant for acute lymphoblastic leukemia, so the T cells may come from the graft donor. Sequenced material: PBMCs, mostly from graft donor cells, taken 180 days after TCRalphabeta/CD19-depleted stem cell transplant. The CDR3 loop reads CATSRDQPRTETQYF. In DNA, the CDR3 is TGTGCCACCAGCAGAGATCAACCCCGGACGGAGACCCAGTACTTC.